This T cell receptor (beta chain) was sequenced during a study of blood T cell repertoires in COVID-19. Authors' data handling: Amplification from reference gene primers served as the basis for estimated nucleated cell counts. This table comes from immunoSEQ multiplex PCR, and its TCRdb copy is limited to in-frame clones, with some not included. D and trimming come from the DNA, and the V and J calls and clone size come from that table. This repertoire shows about 670,000 clones, 85% to 90% found once; its top ten account for about 0.26%. The specimen sequenced was peripheral blood. The sequence came from a woman between 18 and 29 years old with acute or convalescent COVID-19.

The DNA for the CDR3 is TGTGCCAGCAGCCTCGGACGGACAGCCTACGAGCAGTACTTC. It yields the protein CASSLGRTAYEQYF. The chain joins TRBV7-2 to TRBJ2-7; possibly TRBD1 for D (6 bases). The CDR3 runs to 14 residues. CDR1 is SGHTA, CDR2 FQGNSA, per germline. V was pared by 5 bases and J by 2 bases, with 13 bases between.